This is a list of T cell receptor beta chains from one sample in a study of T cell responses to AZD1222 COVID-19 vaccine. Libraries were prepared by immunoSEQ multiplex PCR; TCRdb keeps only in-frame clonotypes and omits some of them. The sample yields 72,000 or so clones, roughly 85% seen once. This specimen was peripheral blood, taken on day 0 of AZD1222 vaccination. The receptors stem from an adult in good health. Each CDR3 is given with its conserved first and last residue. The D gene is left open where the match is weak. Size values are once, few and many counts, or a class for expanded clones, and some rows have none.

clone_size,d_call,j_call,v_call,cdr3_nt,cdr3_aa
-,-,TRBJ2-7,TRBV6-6,TGTGCCAGCAGTTTCCAGGGGTACGAGCAGTACTTC,CASSFQGYEQYF
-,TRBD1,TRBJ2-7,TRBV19,TGTGCCAGTACCCCTCGACAGGGCGGCTACGAGCAGTACTTC,CASTPRQGGYEQYF
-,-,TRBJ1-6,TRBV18,TGTGCCAGCTCACCAGAACAGGGTAGGAGGTCACCCCTCCACTTT,CASSPEQGRRSPLHF
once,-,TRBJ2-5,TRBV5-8,TGTGCCAGCAGCAGCTACCCCCACGGAGAAGAGACCCAGTACTTC,CASSSYPHGEETQYF
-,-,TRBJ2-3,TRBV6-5,TGTGCCAGCAGTATTGGCCTTCTACCCACAGATACGCAGTATTTT,CASSIGLLPTDTQYF
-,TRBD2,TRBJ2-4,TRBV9,TGTGCCAGCAGTAATAGTAGCGGGATCCTCAAAAACATTCAGTACTTC,CASSNSSGILKNIQYF
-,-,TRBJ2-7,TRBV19,TGTGCCAGTAGTATAGCTTGGAGCTCCTACGAGCAGTACTTC,CASSIAWSSYEQYF
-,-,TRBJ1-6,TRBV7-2,TGTGCCAGCAGCTTAAGTTTAGATGCACCCCTCCACTTT,CASSLSLDAPLHF
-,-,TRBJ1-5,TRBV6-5,TGTGCCAGCAGCACTCCCGGGGGGTTGACGCATTTT,CASSTPGGLTHF
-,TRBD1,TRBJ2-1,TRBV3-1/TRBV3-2,TGTGCCAGCAGCCCTGGACAGGGTTTAGTCAATGAGCAGTTCTTC,CASSPGQGLVNEQFF